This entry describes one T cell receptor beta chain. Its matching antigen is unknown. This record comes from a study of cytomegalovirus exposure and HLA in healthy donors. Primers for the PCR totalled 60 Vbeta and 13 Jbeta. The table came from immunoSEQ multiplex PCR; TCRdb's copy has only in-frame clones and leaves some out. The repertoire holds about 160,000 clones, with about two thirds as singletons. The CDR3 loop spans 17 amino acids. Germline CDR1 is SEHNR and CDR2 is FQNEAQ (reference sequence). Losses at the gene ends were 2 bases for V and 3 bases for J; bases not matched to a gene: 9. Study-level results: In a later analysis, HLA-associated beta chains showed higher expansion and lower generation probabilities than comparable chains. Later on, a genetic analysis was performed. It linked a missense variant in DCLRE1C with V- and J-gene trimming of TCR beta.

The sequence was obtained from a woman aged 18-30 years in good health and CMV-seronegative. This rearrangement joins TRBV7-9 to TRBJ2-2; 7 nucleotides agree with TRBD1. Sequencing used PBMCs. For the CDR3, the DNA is TGTGCCAGCAGCTTACCAGAGGGGGCGCGGGACACCGGGGAGCTGTTTTTT. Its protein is CASSLPEGARDTGELFF.